The T cell receptor beta chain described here comes from a study of blood T cell repertoires in COVID-19. Across the study: The United States, Italy and Spain were the sources of the acute and convalescent COVID-19 samples.

The repertoire was sequenced with immunoSEQ multiplex PCR; TCRdb's copy has only in-frame clones and lacks some. The table records some 78,000 clones, 86% of them present only once. Germline-derived CDR1 and CDR2 are SQVTM and ANQGSEA. The CDR3 is 15 amino acids. This clone was detected only a few times. The junction differs from germline at one of its ends, possibly a read error. Material: peripheral blood. V is TRBV29-1 and J is TRBJ1-2, with 7 bases identical to TRBD1. This TCR was sampled from a man aged 45-65 years with active or convalescent COVID-19. This CDR3 is CSVEGTAVSNYGYTF. The CDR3, as DNA: TGCAGCGTCGAAGGGACAGCCGTATCCAACTATGGCTACACCTTC.